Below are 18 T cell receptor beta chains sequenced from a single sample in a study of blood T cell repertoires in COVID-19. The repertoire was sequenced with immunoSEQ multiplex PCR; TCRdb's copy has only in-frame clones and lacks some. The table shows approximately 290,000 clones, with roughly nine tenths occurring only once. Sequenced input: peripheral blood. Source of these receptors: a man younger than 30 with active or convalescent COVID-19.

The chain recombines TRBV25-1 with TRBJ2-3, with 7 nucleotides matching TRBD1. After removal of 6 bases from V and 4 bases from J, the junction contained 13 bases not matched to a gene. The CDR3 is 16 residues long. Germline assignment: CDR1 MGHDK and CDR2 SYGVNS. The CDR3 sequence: CASSDPRGHRADTQYF. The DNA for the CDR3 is TGTGCCAGCAGCGACCCAAGGGGGCACCGTGCAGATACGCAGTATTTT. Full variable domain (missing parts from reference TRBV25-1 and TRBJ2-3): EADIYQTPRYLVIGTGKKITLECSQTMGHDKMYWYQQDPGMELHLIHYSYGVNSTEKGDLSSESTVSRIRTEHFPLTLESARPSHTSQYLCASSDPRGHRADTQYFGPGTRLTVL.

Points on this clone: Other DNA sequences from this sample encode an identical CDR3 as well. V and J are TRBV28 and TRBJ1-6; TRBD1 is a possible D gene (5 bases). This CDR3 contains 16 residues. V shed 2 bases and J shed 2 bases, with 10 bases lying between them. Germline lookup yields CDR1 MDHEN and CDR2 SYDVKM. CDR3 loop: CASSLQGGAYNSPLHF. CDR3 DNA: TGTGCCAGCAGTTTACAGGGTGGTGCCTATAATTCACCCCTCCACTTT.

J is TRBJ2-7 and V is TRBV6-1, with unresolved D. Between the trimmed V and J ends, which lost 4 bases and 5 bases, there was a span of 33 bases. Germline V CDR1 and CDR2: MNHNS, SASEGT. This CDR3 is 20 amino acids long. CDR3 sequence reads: CASSGSPTPRTPPRLHEQYF. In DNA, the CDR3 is TGTGCCAGCAGTGGGTCCCCTACGCCCCGCACCCCCCCTAGGCTACACGAGCAGTACTTC.

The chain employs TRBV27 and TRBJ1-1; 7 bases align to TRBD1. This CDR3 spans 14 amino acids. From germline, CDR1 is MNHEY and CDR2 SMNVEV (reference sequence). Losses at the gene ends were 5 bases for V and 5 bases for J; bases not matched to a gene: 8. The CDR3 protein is CASSATGWRTEAFF. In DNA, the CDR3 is TGTGCCAGCAGTGCGACAGGGTGGAGGACTGAAGCTTTCTTT.

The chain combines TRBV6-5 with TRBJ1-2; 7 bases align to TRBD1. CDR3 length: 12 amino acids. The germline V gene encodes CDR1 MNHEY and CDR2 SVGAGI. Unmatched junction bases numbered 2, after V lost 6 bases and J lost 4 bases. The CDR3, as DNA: TGTGCCAGCAGAGGGGGCATCTATGGCTACACCTTC. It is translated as CASRGGIYGYTF.

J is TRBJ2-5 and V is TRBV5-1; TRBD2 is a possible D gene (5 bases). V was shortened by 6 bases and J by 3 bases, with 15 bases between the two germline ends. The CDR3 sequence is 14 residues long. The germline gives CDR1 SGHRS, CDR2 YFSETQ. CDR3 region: CASTLFRGEETQYF. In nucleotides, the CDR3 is TGCGCCAGCACCCTCTTCCGGGGTGAAGAGACCCAGTACTTC.

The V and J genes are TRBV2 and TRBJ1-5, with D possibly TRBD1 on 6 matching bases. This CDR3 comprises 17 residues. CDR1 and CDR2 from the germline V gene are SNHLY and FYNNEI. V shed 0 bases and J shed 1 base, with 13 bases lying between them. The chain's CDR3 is CASSEAWGQGSNQPQHF. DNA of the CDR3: TGTGCCAGCAGTGAAGCATGGGGGCAGGGGAGCAATCAGCCCCAGCATTTT.

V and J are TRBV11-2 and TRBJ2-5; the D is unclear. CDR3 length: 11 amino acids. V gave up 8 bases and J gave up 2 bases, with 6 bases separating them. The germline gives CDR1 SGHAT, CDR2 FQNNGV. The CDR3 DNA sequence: TGTGCCAGCTCCTTTCAAGAGACCCAGTACTTC. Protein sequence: CASSFQETQYF.

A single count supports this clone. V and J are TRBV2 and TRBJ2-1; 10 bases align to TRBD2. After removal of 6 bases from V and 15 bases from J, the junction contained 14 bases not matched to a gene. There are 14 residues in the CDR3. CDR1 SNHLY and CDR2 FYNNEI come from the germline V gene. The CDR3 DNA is TGTGCCAGCAGGCCCGGACTAGCGGACCATGGCCGGTTCTTC. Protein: CASRPGLADHGRFF.

The CDR3 bases are TGCGCCAGCAGCCGCCAGTCCGGACTATCGCGTGAGACCCAGTACTTC. Translating gives CASSRQSGLSRETQYF. The chain joins TRBV4-1 to TRBJ2-5; possible D gene TRBD2, 6 bases. Germline V gives CDR1 MGHRA, CDR2 YSYEKL. The CDR3 contains 16 residues. V lost 4 bases and J 5 bases, leaving 20 bases between the germline ends.

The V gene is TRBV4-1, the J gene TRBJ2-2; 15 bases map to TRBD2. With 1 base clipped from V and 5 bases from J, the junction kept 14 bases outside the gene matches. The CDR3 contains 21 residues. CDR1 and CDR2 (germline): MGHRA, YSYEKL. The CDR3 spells CASSQGKGLAGGPGGTGELFF. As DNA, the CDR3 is TGCGCCAGCAGCCAAGGCAAGGGACTAGCGGGGGGCCCCGGCGGGACCGGGGAGCTGTTTTTT.

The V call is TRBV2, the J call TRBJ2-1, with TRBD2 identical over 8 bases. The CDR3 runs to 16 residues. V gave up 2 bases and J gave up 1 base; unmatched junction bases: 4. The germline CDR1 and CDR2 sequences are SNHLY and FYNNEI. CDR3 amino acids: CASSERSGSSYNEQFF. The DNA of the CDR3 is TGTGCCAGCAGTGAAAGGAGCGGGAGTTCCTACAATGAGCAGTTCTTC.

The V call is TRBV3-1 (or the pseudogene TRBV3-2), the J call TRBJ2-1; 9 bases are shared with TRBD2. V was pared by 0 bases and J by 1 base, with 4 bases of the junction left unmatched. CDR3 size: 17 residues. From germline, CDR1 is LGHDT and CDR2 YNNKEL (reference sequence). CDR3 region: CASSQDPSGGSYNEQFF. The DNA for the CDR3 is TGTGCCAGCAGCCAAGATCCGAGCGGGGGGTCCTACAATGAGCAGTTCTTC.

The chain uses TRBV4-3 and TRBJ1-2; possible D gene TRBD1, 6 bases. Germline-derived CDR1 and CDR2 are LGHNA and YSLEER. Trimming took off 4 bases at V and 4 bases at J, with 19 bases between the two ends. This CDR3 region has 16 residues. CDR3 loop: CASSPATWTASYGYTF. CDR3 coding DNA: TGCGCCAGCAGCCCAGCTACCTGGACAGCTTCCTATGGCTACACCTTC.

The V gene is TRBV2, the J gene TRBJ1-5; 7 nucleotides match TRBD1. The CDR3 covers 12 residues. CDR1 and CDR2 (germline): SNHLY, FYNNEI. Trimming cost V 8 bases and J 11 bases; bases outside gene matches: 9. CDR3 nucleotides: TGTGCCAGCTGGGGACGACAGGGTACCCAGCATTTT. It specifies CASWGRQGTQHF.

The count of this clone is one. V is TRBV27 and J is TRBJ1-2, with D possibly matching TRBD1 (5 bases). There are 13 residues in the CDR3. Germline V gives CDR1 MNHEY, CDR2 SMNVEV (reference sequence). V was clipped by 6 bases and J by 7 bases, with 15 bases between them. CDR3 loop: CASRPTGDPGYTF. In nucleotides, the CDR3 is TGTGCCAGCAGACCCACGGGGGACCCTGGCTACACCTTC.

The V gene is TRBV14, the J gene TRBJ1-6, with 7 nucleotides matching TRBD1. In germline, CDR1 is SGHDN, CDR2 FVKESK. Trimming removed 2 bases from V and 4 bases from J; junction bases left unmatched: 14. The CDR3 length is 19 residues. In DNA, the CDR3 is TGTGCCAGCAGCCAACACCTTAACAGGGGACTGGGGTATAATTCACCCCTCCACTTT. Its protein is CASSQHLNRGLGYNSPLHF. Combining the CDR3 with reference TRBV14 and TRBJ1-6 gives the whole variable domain EAGVTQFPSHSVIEKGQTVTLRCDPISGHDNLYWYRRVMGKEIKFLLHFVKESKQDESGMPNNRFLAERTGGTYSTLKVQPAELEDSGVYFCASSQHLNRGLGYNSPLHFGNGTRLTVT.

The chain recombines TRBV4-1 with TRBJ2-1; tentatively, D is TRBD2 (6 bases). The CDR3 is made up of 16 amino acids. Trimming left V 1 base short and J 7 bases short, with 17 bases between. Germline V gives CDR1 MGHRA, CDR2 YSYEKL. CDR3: CASSQGRVQTSNEQFF. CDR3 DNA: TGCGCCAGCAGCCAAGGGAGGGTACAGACGAGTAATGAGCAGTTCTTC.